Below are 18 T cell receptor beta chains sequenced from a single sample in a study of shared clonotypes between healthy human individuals. This table comes from immunoSEQ multiplex PCR, and its TCRdb copy is limited to in-frame clones, with some not included. The sample has 1.5 million to 2.5 million clones, approximately 95% seen once. Naive CD8 cells were CD45RO-negative, positively selected for CCR7, excluding terminally differentiated effector memory CD45RA+ cells. Sequencing was carried out using naive CD8+ T cells sorted from blood. All receptors come from a man aged 18 to 29 in good health.

V usage is TRBV15 and J usage is TRBJ1-2; D is unresolved. The germline V gene encodes CDR1 LNHNV and CDR2 YYDKDF (reference sequence). V dropped 4 bases and J dropped 4 bases, with 16 bases sitting between them. CDR3 length: 15 residues. The CDR3 DNA sequence: TGTGCCACCAGCACTGACAAAAGGAATTTCTATGGCTACACCTTC. Translated, it gives CATSTDKRNFYGYTF.

The gene calls are TRBV9 and TRBJ1-1; D uncertain. Germline CDR1 is SGDLS and CDR2 is YYNGEE. Trimming removed 4 bases at V and 0 bases at J, with 7 bases between. CDR3 length: 13 amino acids. As DNA, the CDR3 is TGTGCCAGCAGCTCTGGTATGAACACTGAAGCTTTCTTT. It is translated as CASSSGMNTEAFF.

The chain links TRBV28 to TRBJ2-5, with D uncertain. V was shortened by 3 bases and J by 5 bases, with 13 bases between the two germline ends. The CDR3 consists of 14 residues. Per the germline V gene, CDR1 is MDHEN and CDR2 is SYDVKM. The chain's CDR3 is CASSFAGMEETQYF. The CDR3, as DNA: TGTGCCAGCAGTTTTGCTGGTATGGAGGAGACCCAGTACTTC.

V is TRBV5-8 and J is TRBJ2-5, with D uncertain. Germline V gene sequence: CDR1 SGHTS, CDR2 YDEGEE. CDR3 length equals 11 residues. V gave up 5 bases and J gave up 9 bases, with 11 bases separating them. The CDR3 spells CASRLTSSQYF. In nucleotides, the CDR3 is TGTGCCAGCAGATTGACCTCTTCCCAGTACTTC.

The J gene is TRBJ2-1, the V gene TRBV2; a possible D gene is TRBD1 (5 bases). CDR3 length equals 13 residues. Trimming removed 11 bases at V and 1 base at J, with 12 bases between. Germline values: CDR1 SNHLY, CDR2 FYNNEI. The CDR3 reads CAVPTVSYNEQFF. As DNA, the CDR3 is TGTGCCGTCCCGACAGTGTCCTACAATGAGCAGTTCTTC.

The J gene is TRBJ2-7, the V gene TRBV4-1; possible D gene TRBD2, 5 bases. This CDR3 region has 18 residues. Trimming removed 0 bases at V and 2 bases at J, with 20 bases between. CDR1 is MGHRA, CDR2 YSYEKL, per germline. In nucleotides, the CDR3 is TGCGCCAGCAGCCAAGAGGTAGTAGGAGAGGGTCGTACCTACGAGCAGTACTTC. As protein: CASSQEVVGEGRTYEQYF.

A note on this clone: One end of the junction varies from germline; a read error may be responsible. This chain links TRBV7-7 with TRBJ2-7; TRBD1 matches 8 bases. Germline CDR1 reads SSHAT; CDR2 reads FNYEAQ (reference sequence). The CDR3 is 14 amino acids. The CDR3 region is CASSWGQDGYEQYF. The CDR3 DNA reads as TGTGCTAGCAGCTGGGGACAGGACGGCTACGAGCAGTACTTC.

The chain uses TRBV5-1 and TRBJ1-2, with TRBD1 identical over 9 bases. Germline CDR1 reads SGHRS; CDR2 reads YFSETQ. Unmatched junction bases numbered 9, after V lost 0 bases and J lost 6 bases. The CDR3 spans 16 residues. Here the CDR3 reads CASSLGPPQGANGYTF. CDR3 coding DNA: TGCGCCAGCAGCTTGGGACCTCCACAGGGGGCTAATGGCTACACCTTC.

The chain links TRBV19 to TRBJ2-1; D perhaps matches TRBD2 (7 bases). The CDR3 contains 16 residues. V dropped 5 bases and J dropped 4 bases, with 18 bases sitting between them. The germline CDR1 and CDR2 sequences are LNHDA and SQIVND (reference sequence). DNA for the CDR3: TGTGCCAGTAGTCTCTCGGGGGGCGGGGCTTACAATGAGCAGTTCTTC. It specifies CASSLSGGGAYNEQFF.

This clone was recorded once. The V gene is TRBV10-2, the J gene TRBJ2-5; the D gene is possibly TRBD1 (5 bases). The germline V gene encodes CDR1 WSHSY and CDR2 SAAADI. The CDR3 is 11 amino acids. With 9 bases removed from V and 4 bases from J, the gap between germline ends came to 9 bases. CDR3 DNA sequence: TGCGCCAGTAGACAGCTAGAGACCCAGTACTTC. Encoded protein: CASRQLETQYF.

This rearrangement joins TRBV30 to TRBJ2-7, with D tentatively TRBD1 (5 bases). CDR1 is GTSNPN and CDR2 is SVGIG in the germline V gene (reference sequence). CDR3 length: 14 amino acids. Trimming cost V 1 base and J 5 bases, with 15 bases left between them. This CDR3 reads CAWSAAGNFDEQYF. The CDR3 DNA is TGTGCCTGGAGTGCGGCAGGGAATTTCGACGAGCAGTACTTC.

To note about this clone: Additional DNA sequences in this sample encode the identical CDR3. The CDR3 protein is CASSLLAGSYNSPLHF. The DNA for the CDR3 is TGTGCCAGCAGTTTATTGGCGGGGTCCTATAATTCACCCCTCCACTTT. The chain joins TRBV27 to TRBJ1-6; D is unresolved. The V end was cut by 1 base, the J end by 1 base, with 8 bases between. CDR1 is MNHEY and CDR2 is SMNVEV in the germline V gene (reference sequence). The CDR3 sequence is 16 residues long.

As regards this clone: This same CDR3 is encoded by further DNA sequences in the sample. This chain uses TRBV5-1 with TRBJ2-7; TRBD1 is a possible D gene (6 bases). This CDR3 comprises 13 residues. Germline V gene sequence: CDR1 SGHRS, CDR2 YFSETQ. Trimming left V 2 bases short and J 1 base short, with 7 bases between. Here the CDR3 reads CASSFGQSYEQYF. The CDR3 nucleotides read TGCGCCAGCAGCTTCGGACAGTCCTACGAGCAGTACTTC. Together with reference TRBV5-1 and TRBJ2-7, the CDR3 gives the full variable domain: KAGVTQTPRYLIKTRGQQVTLSCSPISGHRSVSWYQQTPGQGLQFLFEYFSETQRNKGNFPGRFSGRQFSNSRSEMNVSTLELGDSALYLCASSFGQSYEQYFGPGTRLTVT.

The chain is built from TRBV7-2 and TRBJ2-3, with D perhaps given as TRBD1 or TRBD2 (6 bases each). Trimming left V 5 bases short and J 2 bases short, with 17 bases between. This CDR3 contains 16 residues. Germline V gene sequence: CDR1 SGHTA, CDR2 FQGNSA. In DNA, the CDR3 is TGTGCCAGCAGCCCAGCGGGCCAGGGGCCCACAGATACGCAGTATTTT. As protein: CASSPAGQGPTDTQYF.

V and J are TRBV13 and TRBJ2-1; 7 nucleotides align to TRBD2. The CDR3 spans 15 residues. V was clipped by 1 base and J by 7 bases; unmatched bases: 7. Germline CDR1 and CDR2: PRHDT and FYEKMQ (reference sequence). The chain's CDR3 is CASSLAGGIGNEQFF. In nucleotides, the CDR3 is TGTGCCAGCAGCTTAGCCGGGGGGATAGGGAATGAGCAGTTCTTC.

Comments on this clone: One end of the junction varies from germline; a read error may be responsible. The rearrangement links TRBV19 to TRBJ2-3; 10 bases line up with TRBD2. This CDR3 region has 14 residues. Per germline, CDR1 LNHDA and CDR2 SQIVND (reference sequence). As DNA, the CDR3 is TGTGCCAGCAGTACTAGCGGGGGCACAGATACGCAGTATTTT. Amino acids: CASSTSGGTDTQYF.

The rearrangement uses TRBV6-5 and TRBJ1-5; D ambiguous. CDR1 is MNHEY, CDR2 SVGAGI, per germline. The CDR3 covers 15 residues. Trimming shortened V by 2 bases and J by 5 bases, and 13 bases separated the two germline ends. The DNA of the CDR3 is TGTGCCAGCAGTTACCCCCAGACGATCCATCAGCCCCAGCATTTT. It translates to CASSYPQTIHQPQHF.

A word on this clone: The same CDR3 arises from other DNA sequences in this sample as well. The chain employs TRBV9 and TRBJ2-7, with D unclear. CDR1 and CDR2 (germline): SGDLS, YYNGEE. There are 14 residues in the CDR3. V shed 0 bases and J shed 3 bases, with 10 bases lying between them. The CDR3 spells CASSVGDTFYEQYF. CDR3 in DNA: TGTGCCAGCAGCGTAGGAGACACGTTCTACGAGCAGTACTTC.